The clone carrying this TCR beta chain occurred a few times. Antigen: not known. This specimen comes from a study of post-analysis software for immune sequencing data. Whole-study context: The patients showed relapsing-remitting, secondary progressive and progressive-relapsing multiple sclerosis courses.

Each TCR beta cDNA library carried unique molecular identifiers. A population of about 0.95 to 11 million T cells gave rise to roughly 0.5 million cDNA molecules. TCRdb re-called the PCR reads with MiXCR, one entry per CDR3 protein. The data show a few hundred thousand distinct CDR3 sequences, roughly 30% seen once. The study's findings and limits: Relative to controls, patients had five TRBV segments at higher frequency, with TRBV5-6, TRBV5-1 and TRBV20-1 among these. Same-batch samples co-clustered strongly by F measure. Controls had significantly higher normalized Chao1 diversity than multiple sclerosis patients.

Trimming shortened V by 5 bases and J by 4 bases, and 11 bases separated the two germline ends. This CDR3 region has 13 residues. This TCR derives from a girl between 5 and 17 years old with multiple sclerosis. The sequenced sample consisted of blood. The chain recombines TRBV12-3 or TRBV12-4 with TRBJ1-1; D possibly corresponds to TRBD1 (6 bases). CDR3 region: CASSKDSGTEAFF. For the CDR3, the DNA is TGTGCCAGCAGTAAGGACAGCGGCACTGAAGCTTTCTTT.